This T cell receptor beta chain was sequenced for a study of CD8 T cells in Susac syndrome. RNA was extracted with the RNeasy kit, and a quantity of roughly 0.45 to 1 ug was reverse transcribed using random hexamers. TCRdb analysed the immunoSEQ multiplex PCR reads with MiXCR anew, one entry per CDR3 protein. The table records approximately 260,000 distinct CDR3 sequences, 90% to 97% of them present only once. CDR1 is DFQATT, CDR2 SNEGSKA, per germline (reference sequence). With 3 bases removed from V and 5 bases from J, the gap between germline ends came to 10 bases. This CDR3 is 13 amino acids long.

This chain links TRBV20-1 with TRBJ1-4, with D unresolved. The sequencing sample was made of CD4+ T cells from PBMCs. This receptor was taken from a human donor with Susac syndrome. The CDR3 region is CSASLGMNEKLFF. CDR3 nucleotide sequence: TGCAGTGCTAGTCTCGGGATGAATGAAAAACTGTTTTTT.